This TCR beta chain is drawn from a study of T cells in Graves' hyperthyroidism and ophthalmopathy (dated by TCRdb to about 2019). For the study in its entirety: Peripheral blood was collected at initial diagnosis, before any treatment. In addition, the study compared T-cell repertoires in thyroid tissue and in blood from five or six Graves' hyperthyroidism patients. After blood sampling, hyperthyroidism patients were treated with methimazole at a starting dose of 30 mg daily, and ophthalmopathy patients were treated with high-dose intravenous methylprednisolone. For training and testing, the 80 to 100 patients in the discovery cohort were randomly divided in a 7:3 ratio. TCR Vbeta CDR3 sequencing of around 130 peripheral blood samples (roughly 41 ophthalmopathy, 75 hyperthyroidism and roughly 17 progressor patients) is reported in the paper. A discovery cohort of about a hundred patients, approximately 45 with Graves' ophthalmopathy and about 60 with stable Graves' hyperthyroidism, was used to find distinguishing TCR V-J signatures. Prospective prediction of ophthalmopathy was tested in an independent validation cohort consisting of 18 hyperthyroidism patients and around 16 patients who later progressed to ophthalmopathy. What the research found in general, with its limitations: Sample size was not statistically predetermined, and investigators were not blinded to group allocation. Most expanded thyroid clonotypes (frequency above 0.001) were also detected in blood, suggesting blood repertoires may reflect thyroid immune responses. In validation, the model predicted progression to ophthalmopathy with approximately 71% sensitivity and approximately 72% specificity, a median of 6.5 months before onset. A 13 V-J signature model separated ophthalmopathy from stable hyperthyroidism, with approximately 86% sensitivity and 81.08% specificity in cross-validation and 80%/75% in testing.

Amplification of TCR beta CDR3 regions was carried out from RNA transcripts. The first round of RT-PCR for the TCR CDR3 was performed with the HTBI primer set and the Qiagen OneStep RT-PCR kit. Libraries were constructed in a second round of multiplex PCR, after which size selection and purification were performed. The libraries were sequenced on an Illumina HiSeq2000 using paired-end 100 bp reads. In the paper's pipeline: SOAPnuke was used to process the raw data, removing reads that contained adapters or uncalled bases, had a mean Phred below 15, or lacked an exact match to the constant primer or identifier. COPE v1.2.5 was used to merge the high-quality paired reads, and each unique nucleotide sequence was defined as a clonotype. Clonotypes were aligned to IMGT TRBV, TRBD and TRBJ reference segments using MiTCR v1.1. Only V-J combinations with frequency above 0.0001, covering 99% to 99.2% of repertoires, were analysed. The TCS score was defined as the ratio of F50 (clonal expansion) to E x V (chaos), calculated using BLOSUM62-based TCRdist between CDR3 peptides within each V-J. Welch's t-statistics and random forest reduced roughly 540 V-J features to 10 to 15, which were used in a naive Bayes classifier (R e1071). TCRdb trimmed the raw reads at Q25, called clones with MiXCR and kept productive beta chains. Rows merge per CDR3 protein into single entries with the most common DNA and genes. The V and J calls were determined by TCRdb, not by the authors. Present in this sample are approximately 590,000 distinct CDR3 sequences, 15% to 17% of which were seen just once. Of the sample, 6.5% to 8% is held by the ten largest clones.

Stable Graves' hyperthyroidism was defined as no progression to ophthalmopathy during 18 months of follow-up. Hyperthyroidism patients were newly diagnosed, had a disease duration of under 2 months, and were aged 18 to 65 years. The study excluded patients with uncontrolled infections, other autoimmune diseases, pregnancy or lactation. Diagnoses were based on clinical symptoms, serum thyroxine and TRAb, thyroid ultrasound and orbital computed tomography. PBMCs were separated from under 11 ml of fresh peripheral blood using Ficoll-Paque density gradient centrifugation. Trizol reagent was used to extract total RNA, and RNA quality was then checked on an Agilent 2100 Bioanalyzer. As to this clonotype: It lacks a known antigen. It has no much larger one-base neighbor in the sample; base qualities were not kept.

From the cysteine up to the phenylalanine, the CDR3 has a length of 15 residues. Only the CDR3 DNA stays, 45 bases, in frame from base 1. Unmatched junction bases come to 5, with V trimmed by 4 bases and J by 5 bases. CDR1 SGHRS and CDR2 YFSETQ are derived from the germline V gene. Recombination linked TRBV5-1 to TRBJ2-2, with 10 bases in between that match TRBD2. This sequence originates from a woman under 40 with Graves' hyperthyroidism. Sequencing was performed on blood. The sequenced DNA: TGCGCCAGCAGCCAGCGGGAGGGCCGAACCGGGGAGCTGTTTTTT. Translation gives CASSQREGRTGELFF.